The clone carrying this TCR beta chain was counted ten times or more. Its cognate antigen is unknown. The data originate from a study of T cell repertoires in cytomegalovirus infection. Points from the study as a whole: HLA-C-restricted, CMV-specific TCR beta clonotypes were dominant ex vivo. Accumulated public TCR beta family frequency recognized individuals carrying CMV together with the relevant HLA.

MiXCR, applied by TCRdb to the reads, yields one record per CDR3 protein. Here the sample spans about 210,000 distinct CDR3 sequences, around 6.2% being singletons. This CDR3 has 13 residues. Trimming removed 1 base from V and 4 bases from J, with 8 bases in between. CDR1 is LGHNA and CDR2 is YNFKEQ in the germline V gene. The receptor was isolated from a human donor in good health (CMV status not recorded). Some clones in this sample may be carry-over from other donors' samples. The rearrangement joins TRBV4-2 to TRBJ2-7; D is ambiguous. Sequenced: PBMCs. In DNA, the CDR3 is TGTGCCAGCAGCCAAGGGACGGGTTACGAGCAGTACTTC. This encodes CASSQGTGYEQYF.